One and the same sample provided the 3 T cell receptor beta chains below, sequenced in a study of blood T cell repertoires in COVID-19. Only in-frame clones appear in the TCRdb table, and some are missing; sequencing was by immunoSEQ multiplex PCR. The table shows about 100,000 clones, with over 80% occurring only once. Sample: peripheral blood. The origin of the receptors is a human donor with active COVID-19. The donor label of this sample is uncertain.

The rearrangement uses TRBV11-2 and TRBJ1-6; the D is unclear. Trimming pared 1 base from V and 0 bases from J, leaving 10 bases between. Germline V gives CDR1 SGHAT, CDR2 FQNNGV. The CDR3 has 17 residues. CDR3: CASSLVVRDSYNSPLHF. In DNA form, the CDR3 reads TGTGCCAGCAGCTTAGTAGTCCGAGACTCCTATAATTCACCCCTCCACTTT.

This sequence joins TRBV28 and TRBJ1-2; D gene ambiguous. Trimming stripped 5 bases from V and 4 bases from J, with 2 bases between. The CDR3 has 10 amino acids. The V gene's germline CDR1 is MDHEN and CDR2 SYDVKM. The CDR3 DNA reads as TGTGCCAGCAGTCGCTATGGCTACACCTTC. It translates to CASSRYGYTF.

The chain uses TRBV2 and TRBJ2-7, with 8 nucleotides matching TRBD1. The CDR3 has 12 amino acids. Per germline, CDR1 SNHLY and CDR2 FYNNEI. V was pared by 11 bases and J by 4 bases, with 7 bases of the junction left unmatched. CDR3 in DNA: TGTGCCGGCGGTGGGACAGGATACGAGCAGTACTTC. It specifies CAGGGTGYEQYF.